This T cell receptor beta chain was identified in a study of T cells in Graves' hyperthyroidism and ophthalmopathy. The source material, RNA transcripts, was used to amplify TCR beta CDR3 regions. HTBI primers drove first-round RT-PCR of the TCR CDR3. TCRdb recomputed calls from the multiplex PCR reads with MiXCR, one row per CDR3 protein. The sample lists hundreds of thousands of distinct CDR3 sequences; under 25% were seen once. This clonotype came up many times. CDR3 length: 12 amino acids. The germline V gene encodes CDR1 DFQATT and CDR2 SNEGSKA (reference sequence). V lost 6 bases to trimming and J lost 2 bases, with 11 bases between them.

Sample: blood. The V and J genes are TRBV20-1 and TRBJ2-7; perhaps TRBD2 as D (7 bases). This TCR was sampled from a man between 25 and 39 years old with Graves' ophthalmopathy. CDR3 protein: CSALGGPYEQYF. CDR3 coding DNA: TGCAGTGCCCTGGGGGGGCCCTACGAGCAGTACTTC.